The rows below give T cell receptor beta chains drawn from one sample of a study of cytomegalovirus exposure and HLA in healthy donors. Sequenced by immunoSEQ multiplex PCR; TCRdb stores in-frame clones only, minus some. The data hold roughly 160,000 clones, with approximately 80% observed a single time. Sequencing was performed on PBMCs. Source of these receptors: a man aged 50 or older in good health and CMV-seropositive. Each CDR3 is given with its conserved first and last residue. A D gene is named only where the DNA matches it firmly. For some rows the clone size is stated as once, few or many, or as a class when expanded; others skip it.

CDR3aa: CASSQDRGLTGELFF; abundance: -; v_gene: TRBV4-3; d_gene: -; j_gene: TRBJ2-2
CDR3aa: CASSPGQISGNTIYF; abundance: -; v_gene: TRBV18; d_gene: TRBD1; j_gene: TRBJ1-3
CDR3aa: CASTREEGQAYEQYF; abundance: -; v_gene: TRBV28; d_gene: TRBD1; j_gene: TRBJ2-7
CDR3aa: CASTRIPVSPLHF; abundance: -; v_gene: TRBV6-6; d_gene: -; j_gene: TRBJ1-6
CDR3aa: CASSQGQGARSTEAFF; abundance: -; v_gene: TRBV4-1; d_gene: TRBD1; j_gene: TRBJ1-1
CDR3aa: CASSWTAGSEQYF; abundance: -; v_gene: TRBV5-1; d_gene: -; j_gene: TRBJ2-7
CDR3aa: CASSQDGEDSSGANVLTF; abundance: -; v_gene: TRBV4-1; d_gene: -; j_gene: TRBJ2-6
CDR3aa: CASSVVVSNTGELFF; abundance: -; v_gene: TRBV9; d_gene: -; j_gene: TRBJ2-2
CDR3aa: CASGMGTGHEQFF; abundance: -; v_gene: TRBV12-5; d_gene: TRBD1; j_gene: TRBJ2-1
CDR3aa: CASSLGTIYNEQFF; abundance: -; v_gene: TRBV27; d_gene: TRBD2; j_gene: TRBJ2-1
CDR3aa: CASRFGTGTAFF; abundance: -; v_gene: TRBV6-1; d_gene: TRBD1; j_gene: TRBJ1-1
CDR3aa: CASSMAGTGNWNEQFF; abundance: -; v_gene: TRBV19; d_gene: TRBD1; j_gene: TRBJ2-1
CDR3aa: CASSYREDYEQYF; abundance: once; v_gene: TRBV27; d_gene: -; j_gene: TRBJ2-7
CDR3aa: CAGRSSGGWNEQFF; abundance: -; v_gene: TRBV7-9; d_gene: TRBD2; j_gene: TRBJ2-1
CDR3aa: CASSARTVSYTF; abundance: -; v_gene: TRBV5-8; d_gene: -; j_gene: TRBJ1-2
CDR3aa: CAITAEYEQYF; abundance: -; v_gene: TRBV10-3; d_gene: -; j_gene: TRBJ2-7
CDR3aa: CASSSPGKSSYNEQFF; abundance: -; v_gene: TRBV27; d_gene: -; j_gene: TRBJ2-1
CDR3aa: CASSLAGTMNTEAFF; abundance: -; v_gene: TRBV7-2; d_gene: -; j_gene: TRBJ1-1
CDR3aa: CASSPEGLTGELFF; abundance: -; v_gene: TRBV2; d_gene: -; j_gene: TRBJ2-2
CDR3aa: CASRLAQRGAPDTQYF; abundance: -; v_gene: TRBV12-2; d_gene: -; j_gene: TRBJ2-3
CDR3aa: CASSVGGQGLKRSYGYTF; abundance: -; v_gene: TRBV5-1; d_gene: TRBD1; j_gene: TRBJ1-2
CDR3aa: CASNRAETQYF; abundance: -; v_gene: TRBV7-9; d_gene: -; j_gene: TRBJ2-5
CDR3aa: CASSDWTSGSTDTQYF; abundance: -; v_gene: TRBV6-1; d_gene: TRBD2; j_gene: TRBJ2-3
CDR3aa: CASKRDLGKNIQYF; abundance: once; v_gene: TRBV6-5; d_gene: -; j_gene: TRBJ2-4
CDR3aa: CSVEGQGRADTQYF; abundance: few; v_gene: TRBV29-1; d_gene: TRBD1; j_gene: TRBJ2-3
CDR3aa: CASSYSTTSEETQYF; abundance: -; v_gene: TRBV6-6; d_gene: TRBD2; j_gene: TRBJ2-5
CDR3aa: CASSIRTGNTEAFF; abundance: -; v_gene: TRBV5-1; d_gene: TRBD1; j_gene: TRBJ1-1
CDR3aa: CASSEDVAGFNEQFF; abundance: -; v_gene: TRBV6-1; d_gene: TRBD2; j_gene: TRBJ2-1
CDR3aa: CASSPGGSTDTQYF; abundance: -; v_gene: TRBV18; d_gene: -; j_gene: TRBJ2-3
CDR3aa: CAHSYSNQPQHF; abundance: -; v_gene: TRBV6-1; d_gene: -; j_gene: TRBJ1-5
CDR3aa: CASSFSRDRDSYEQYF; abundance: few; v_gene: TRBV7-9; d_gene: TRBD1; j_gene: TRBJ2-7
CDR3aa: CASRLKGDEQYF; abundance: -; v_gene: TRBV6-5; d_gene: -; j_gene: TRBJ2-7
CDR3aa: CASGDSGSNQPQHF; abundance: -; v_gene: TRBV7-2; d_gene: TRBD1; j_gene: TRBJ1-5
CDR3aa: CASSLSSPGQDTEAFF; abundance: -; v_gene: TRBV5-1; d_gene: TRBD1; j_gene: TRBJ1-1
CDR3aa: CASSQSSQGAGETQYF; abundance: -; v_gene: TRBV4-3; d_gene: TRBD1; j_gene: TRBJ2-5
CDR3aa: CASSLEGNSLTDTQYF; abundance: -; v_gene: TRBV7-6; d_gene: -; j_gene: TRBJ2-3
CDR3aa: CASSRTGTVPTDTQYF; abundance: -; v_gene: TRBV19; d_gene: TRBD1; j_gene: TRBJ2-3
CDR3aa: CASSLVLGGDEQYF; abundance: once; v_gene: TRBV7-9; d_gene: TRBD2; j_gene: TRBJ2-7
CDR3aa: CASKEGSSYEQYF; abundance: -; v_gene: TRBV28; d_gene: -; j_gene: TRBJ2-7
CDR3aa: CASSDWNTGELFF; abundance: -; v_gene: TRBV4-1; d_gene: -; j_gene: TRBJ2-2
CDR3aa: CSVETEQGLRYEQYF; abundance: -; v_gene: TRBV29-1; d_gene: -; j_gene: TRBJ2-7
CDR3aa: CASSYKAGPSYEQYF; abundance: -; v_gene: TRBV6-5; d_gene: TRBD2; j_gene: TRBJ2-7
CDR3aa: CASSLGGVAYNEQFF; abundance: -; v_gene: TRBV5-4; d_gene: -; j_gene: TRBJ2-1
CDR3aa: CASSSSGGARETQYF; abundance: -; v_gene: TRBV28; d_gene: TRBD1; j_gene: TRBJ2-5
CDR3aa: CASSQSPYEQYF; abundance: -; v_gene: TRBV7-9; d_gene: -; j_gene: TRBJ2-7